This record concerns one T cell receptor (beta chain) sequence. What it binds is unknown. The junction and the germline gene differ at one end; a read error may be behind it. Alongside a J-beta primer mix, a sample-barcoded 5' primer served in a second PCR lasting roughly 7 to 11 cycles. Via MiXCR, TCRdb re-called the 5' RACE reads, giving one row per CDR3 protein. The table lists some 1.5 million distinct CDR3 sequences, approximately 30% of them singletons. This specimen comes from a study of blood T cells in healthy people across ages. General observations from the study: Whereas aged donors had fewer naive CD4+ cells, long-lived donors had more of them and higher diversity.

Total RNA extracted from each sample amounted to at least 5 micrograms. CDR3 length: 14 amino acids. Germline V gene data show CDR1 as SGDLS and CDR2 as YYNGEE. This TCR was recovered from a woman in her twenties or thirties in good health. The chain is built from TRBV9 and TRBJ2-3, with D hard to call. The specimen was blood. The CDR3 reads CTSSVEASKDTQYF. The CDR3 region has the DNA TGTACCAGCAGCGTAGAAGCGAGTAAGGATACGCAATATTTT.